One sample yielded the 11 T cell receptor beta chains listed below, sequenced in a study of T cell repertoires in cytomegalovirus infection. Their target antigens are unknown. TCRdb recomputed calls from the reads with MiXCR, one row per CDR3 protein. The data show some 500,000 distinct CDR3 sequences, about 39% seen once. Sequenced here: cultured PBMCs, sampled from culture after CMV antigen stimulation. The receptors here all came from a human donor in good health (CMV status not recorded). Some clones in this sample may be carry-over from other donors' samples.

The J gene is TRBJ2-7, the V gene TRBV7-2; TRBD1 might be the D (5 bases). There are 13 residues in the CDR3. V was shortened by 1 base and J by 6 bases, with 10 bases between the two germline ends. Germline V lookup: CDR1 SGHTA, CDR2 FQGNSA. Written as DNA, the CDR3 is TGTGCCAGCAGCTTAGTGCAGGGTGGCGAGCAGTACTTC. This encodes CASSLVQGGEQYF.

The CDR3 loop reads CASSRDRAYTSGNTIYF. The DNA of the CDR3 is TGTGCCAGCAGCCGGGACAGGGCTTACACCTCTGGAAACACCATATATTTT. The chain has TRBV6-5 and TRBJ1-3; TRBD1 matches at 9 bases. The V gene's germline CDR1 is MNHEY and CDR2 SVGAGI. This CDR3 region has 17 residues. Trimming took 6 bases from V and 0 from J; bases not matched to a gene: 9.

The V gene is TRBV7-9, the J gene TRBJ2-7; D might be TRBD1 (5 bases). Germline CDR1 SEHNR, CDR2 FQNEAQ (reference sequence). The CDR3 covers 14 residues. Deletions cut 5 bases from V and 5 bases from J, with 16 bases between. CDR3 DNA sequence: TGTGCCAGCAGCCCCCAGGGCCCTAAGGACGAGCAGTACTTC. Translated, it gives CASSPQGPKDEQYF.

This CDR3 is CASSLWAGANNEQFF. In nucleotides, the CDR3 is TGTGCCAGCAGCTTATGGGCGGGGGCGAACAATGAGCAGTTCTTC. This rearrangement joins TRBV7-2 to TRBJ2-1, with D perhaps TRBD2 (7 bases). The V and J ends lost 2 bases and 5 bases respectively, with 13 bases between them. CDR1 is SGHTA and CDR2 is FQGNSA in the germline V gene. The CDR3 runs 15 residues.

This sequence joins TRBV28 and TRBJ2-1, with 8 bases identical to TRBD2. With 6 bases clipped from V and 12 bases from J, the junction kept 10 bases outside the gene matches. CDR3 size: 13 residues. Per germline, CDR1 MDHEN and CDR2 SYDVKM. CDR3 sequence: CASSLGTRPLQFF. The CDR3 region has the DNA TGTGCCAGCAGCCTCGGGACTAGGCCCTTGCAGTTCTTC.

This clonotype came up once. This sequence joins TRBV5-4 and TRBJ1-1; D is unclear. There are 13 residues in the CDR3. Trimming shortened V by 1 base and J by 6 bases, and 10 bases separated the two germline ends. From germline, CDR1 is SGHNT and CDR2 YYREEE (reference sequence). In DNA form, the CDR3 reads TGTGCCAGCAGCTTGCGGGGATCCCCTGAAGCTTTCTTT. As protein: CASSLRGSPEAFF. The whole variable domain, filled in from reference TRBV5-4 and TRBJ1-1, reads ETGVTQSPTHLIKTRGQQVTLRCSSQSGHNTVSWYQQALGQGPQFIFQYYREEENGRGNFPPRFSGLQFPNYSSELNVNALELDDSALYLCASSLRGSPEAFFGQGTRLTVV.

This clonotype was observed many times. The V gene is TRBV7-2, the J gene TRBJ2-2; D is possibly TRBD2 (5 bases). CDR1 SGHTA and CDR2 FQGNSA come from the germline V gene. The V gene lost 5 bases and the J gene lost 3 bases, with 16 bases spanning the gap. This CDR3 is 16 amino acids long. CDR3 loop: CASSIYSVGYTGELFF. CDR3 DNA: TGTGCCAGCAGCATATATAGCGTGGGATACACCGGGGAGCTGTTTTTT.

This clonotype was observed at least ten times. The gene calls are TRBV7-6 and TRBJ2-5, with D perhaps matching TRBD2 (5 bases). V was cut by 4 bases and J by 3 bases, with 9 bases left in between. Per germline, CDR1 SGHVS and CDR2 FNYEAQ. The CDR3 extends over 13 amino acids. The CDR3 sequence: CASSSGFKETQYF. Here the CDR3 DNA reads TGTGCCAGCAGCTCGGGGTTTAAAGAGACCCAGTACTTC. The whole variable domain, filled in from reference TRBV7-6 and TRBJ2-5, reads GAGVSQSPRYKVTKRGQDVALRCDPISGHVSLYWYRQALGQGPEFLTYFNYEAQQDKSGLPNDRFSAERPEGSISTLTIQRTEQRDSAMYRCASSSGFKETQYFGPGTRLLVL.

This chain uses TRBV28 with TRBJ1-2; TRBD1 agrees at 8 bases. The germline CDR1 and CDR2 sequences are MDHEN and SYDVKM. The CDR3 runs to 15 residues. The ends lost 6 bases at V and 0 bases at J; junction bases unmatched: 6. This CDR3 is CASSYIQGANYGYTF. The CDR3 DNA follows: TGTGCCAGCAGCTATATACAGGGGGCTAACTATGGCTACACCTTC.

The rearrangement uses TRBV7-8 and TRBJ2-7; a possible D gene is TRBD2 (6 bases). CDR3 length: 14 residues. The V and J ends lost 4 bases and 6 bases respectively, with 16 bases between them. CDR1 is SGHVS, CDR2 FQNEAQ, per germline. CDR3 sequence reads: CASSSLRGRGEQYF. The CDR3 bases are TGTGCCAGCAGCTCTCTGCGGGGCCGTGGCGAGCAGTACTTC.

As DNA, the CDR3 is TGTGCCAGCAGCTTTTTCCCCCCAGATGAAGCTTTCTTT. Translating gives CASSFFPPDEAFF. The chain combines TRBV7-6 with TRBJ1-1; D is uncertain. Germline CDR1 is SGHVS and CDR2 is FNYEAQ. The V end was cut by 3 bases, the J end by 7 bases, with 12 bases between. The CDR3 has 13 residues.